What follows are 9 T cell receptor beta chains derived from one specimen sequenced in a study of shared clonotypes between healthy human individuals. Clones were read by immunoSEQ multiplex PCR, and TCRdb kept only the in-frame ones, dropping some. The sample carries about 380,000 clones, 90% to 97% recorded once. Sequencing was done on a sample of memory CD8+ T cells sorted from blood. Indicated subset: CD45RO+ cells pooled with CCR7-negative TemRA cells. The origin of the receptors is a man younger than 45 in good health.

In regard to this clone: Within the sample, other DNA sequences also encode this same CDR3. The chain joins TRBV6-1 to TRBJ1-5; D not certain. V lost 2 bases to trimming and J lost 2 bases, with 4 bases between them. CDR3 length equals 13 residues. Germline loops: CDR1 MNHNS, CDR2 SASEGT. The CDR3 DNA is TGTGCCAGCAGTGAATCTGGCAATCAGCCCCAGCATTTT. Encoded protein: CASSESGNQPQHF.

Here the CDR3 DNA reads TGTGCCAGCAGCCAGAAGCTCTGGCAGGTTTCTGGAAACACCATATATTTT. Translating it yields CASSQKLWQVSGNTIYF. This chain joins TRBV7-2 and TRBJ1-3; D is unclear. V was shortened by 5 bases and J by 1 base, with 18 bases between the two germline ends. The CDR3 is 17 amino acids. The germline gives CDR1 SGHTA, CDR2 FQGNSA.

Concerning this clone: Other nucleotide sequences in the sample specify the same CDR3. The genes are TRBV10-3 and TRBJ2-2; 8 bases are shared with TRBD2. V lost 10 bases and J lost 1; bases outside the gene matches: 5. Per the germline V gene, CDR1 is ENHRY and CDR2 is SYGVKD. The CDR3 totals 14 residues. Here the CDR3 DNA reads TGTGCCACCTTAGCGGGGCTGAACACCGGGGAGCTGTTTTTT. Protein: CATLAGLNTGELFF.

This chain connects TRBV2 to TRBJ1-1; tentative D call: TRBD1 (5 bases). The CDR3 is 13 residues long. V lost 6 bases to trimming and J lost 2 bases, with 10 bases between them. Germline V gives CDR1 SNHLY, CDR2 FYNNEI. CDR3 residues: CASREQANTEAFF. CDR3 DNA sequence: TGTGCCAGCAGGGAACAGGCAAACACTGAAGCTTTCTTT.

The chain combines TRBV29-1 with TRBJ1-5, with D unclear. The CDR3 length is 13 residues. V shed 4 bases and J shed 3 bases, with 10 bases lying between them. CDR1 is SQVTM, CDR2 ANQGSEA, per germline. Here the CDR3 reads CSVVQGPNQPQHF. The CDR3 DNA sequence: TGCAGCGTTGTACAAGGGCCCAATCAGCCCCAGCATTTT.

As DNA, the CDR3 is TGTGCCAGCAGCCAAGTGAGCGGGCTTTCCTACAATGAGCAGTTCTTC. It encodes CASSQVSGLSYNEQFF. The J gene is TRBJ2-1, the V gene TRBV4-2, with D possibly matching TRBD2 (6 bases). Germline CDR1 LGHNA, CDR2 YNFKEQ. The CDR3 extends over 16 amino acids. V was trimmed by 1 base and J by 1 base, leaving 11 bases between them.

The gene calls are TRBV9 and TRBJ2-7, with 8 bases fitting TRBD2. The CDR3 sequence is 13 residues long. Germline CDR1 and CDR2: SGDLS and YYNGEE. After removal of 1 base from V and 6 bases from J, the junction contained 3 bases not matched to a gene. CDR3 in DNA: TGTGCCAGCAGCGTAAGCGGGAGAAGCGAGCAGTACTTC. It is translated as CASSVSGRSEQYF.

V is TRBV7-9 and J is TRBJ2-7; TRBD1 agrees at 9 bases. CDR3 length: 17 amino acids. CDR1 and CDR2 (germline): SEHNR, FQNEAQ (reference sequence). V was clipped by 1 base and J by 3 bases; unmatched bases: 10. CDR3 protein: CASSLGGSGTGNYEQYF. CDR3 in DNA: TGTGCCAGCAGCTTAGGAGGATCCGGGACAGGGAACTACGAGCAGTACTTC. The full variable domain, in which reference TRBV7-9 and TRBJ2-7 provide the parts outside the CDR3, is DTGVSQNPRHKITKRGQNVTFRCDPISEHNRLYWYRQTLGQGPEFLTYFQNEAQLEKSRLLSDRFSAERPKGSFSTLEIQRTEQGDSAMYLCASSLGGSGTGNYEQYFGPGTRLTVT.

This clone was counted a single time. The genes are TRBV21-1 and TRBJ2-2; the table's D call TRBD2 went unverified against the DNA. TRBV21-1 is flagged as a pseudogene. The CDR3 has 19 amino acids. This CDR3 is CASSSKGGASGRRAGELFF. The CDR3 coding sequence is TGTGCCAGCAGCAGCAAAGGGGGGGCTAGCGGGAGACGAGCCGGGGAGCTGTTTTTT.